This T cell receptor beta chain was obtained from a study of radiotherapy plus CTLA-4 blockade in lung cancer. About the study: An objective response was seen in around a sixth of patients, and disease control in about 31%.

Points from the study as a whole: Radiotherapy was combined with ipilimumab, and tumor-derived TCR clones then expanded in blood. Reports state that early shifts in blood T cell clones, with interferon-beta, best predicted response.

Patients with chemo-refractory metastatic non-small-cell lung cancer received focal radiation plus CTLA-4 blockade with ipilimumab. This clone was recorded only once. Its antigen is as yet unknown. CDR1 is SNHLY, CDR2 FYNNEI, per germline. There are 14 residues in the CDR3. The V and J ends lost 3 bases and 2 bases respectively, with 10 bases between them. Method: immunoSEQ multiplex PCR; TCRdb's copy keeps in-frame clones and lacks some. Of roughly 73,000 clones listed, around 86% were seen once; the top ten hold roughly two fifths. V gene TRBV2 combines with J gene TRBJ1-2, with a tentative D call TRBD1 (6 bases). The starting material was peripheral blood, obtained from a patient treated with radiotherapy plus ipilimumab. This sequence was found in a human donor with non-small cell lung cancer that progressed on radiotherapy plus ipilimumab. The chain's CDR3 is CASSEGTSNYGYTF. CDR3 in DNA: TGTGCCAGCAGTGAGGGGACATCAAACTATGGCTACACCTTC.